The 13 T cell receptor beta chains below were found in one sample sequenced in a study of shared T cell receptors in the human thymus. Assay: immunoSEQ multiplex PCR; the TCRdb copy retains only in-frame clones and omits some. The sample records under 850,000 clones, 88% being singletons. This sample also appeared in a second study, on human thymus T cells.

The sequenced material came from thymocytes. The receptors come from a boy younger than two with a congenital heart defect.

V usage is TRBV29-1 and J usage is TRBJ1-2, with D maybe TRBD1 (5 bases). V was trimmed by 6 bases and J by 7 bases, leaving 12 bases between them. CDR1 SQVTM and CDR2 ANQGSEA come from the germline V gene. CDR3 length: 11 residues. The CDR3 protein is CSVAGESGYTF. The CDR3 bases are TGCAGCGTGGCGGGGGAAAGTGGCTACACCTTC. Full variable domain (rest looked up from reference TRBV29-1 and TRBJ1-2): SAVISQKPSRDICQRGTSLTIQCQVDSQVTMMFWYRQQPGQSLTLIATANQGSEATYESGFVIDKFPISRPNLTFSTLTVSNMSPEDSSIYLCSVAGESGYTFGSGTRLTVV.

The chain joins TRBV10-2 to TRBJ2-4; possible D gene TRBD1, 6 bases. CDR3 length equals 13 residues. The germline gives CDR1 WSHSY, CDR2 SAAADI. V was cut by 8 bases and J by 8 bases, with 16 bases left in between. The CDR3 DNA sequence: TGCGCCAGCGCGTGGGACAACCGTGACATTCAGTACTTC. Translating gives CASAWDNRDIQYF.

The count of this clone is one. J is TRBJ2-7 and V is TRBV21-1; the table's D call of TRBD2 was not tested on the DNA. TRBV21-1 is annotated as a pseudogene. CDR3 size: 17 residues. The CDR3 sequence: CASSKDGQDGGSYEQYF. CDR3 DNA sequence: TGTGCCAGCAGCAAAGATGGGCAGGACGGAGGCTCCTACGAGCAGTACTTC.

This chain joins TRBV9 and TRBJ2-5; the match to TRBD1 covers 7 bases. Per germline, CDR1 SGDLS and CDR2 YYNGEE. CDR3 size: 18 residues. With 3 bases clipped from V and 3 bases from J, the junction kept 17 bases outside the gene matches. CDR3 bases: TGTGCCAGCAGCGAGGGCCCGAGCCCGGGACAGAACAAAGAGACCCAGTACTTC. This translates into CASSEGPSPGQNKETQYF.

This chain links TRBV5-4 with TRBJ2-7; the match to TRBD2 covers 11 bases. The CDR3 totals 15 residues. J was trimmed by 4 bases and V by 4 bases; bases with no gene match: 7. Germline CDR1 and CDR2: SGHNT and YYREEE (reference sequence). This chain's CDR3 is CASSRPTSGGYEQYF. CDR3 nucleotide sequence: TGTGCCAGCAGCCGCCCAACTAGCGGGGGTTACGAGCAGTACTTC.

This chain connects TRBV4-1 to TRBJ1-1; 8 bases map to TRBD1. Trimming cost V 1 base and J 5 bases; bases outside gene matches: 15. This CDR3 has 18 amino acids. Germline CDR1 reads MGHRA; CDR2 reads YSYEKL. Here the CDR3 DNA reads TGCGCCAGCAGCCAAGCAGTCCGCAGGGGGCAGCGAGGGACTGAAGCTTTCTTT. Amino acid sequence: CASSQAVRRGQRGTEAFF.

CDR3 DNA: TGTGCCAGCAGCCAAGCCTACCTACCCCACTACGAGCAGTACTTC. The encoded protein is CASSQAYLPHYEQYF. This chain joins TRBV14 and TRBJ2-7; D gene ambiguous. Per the germline V gene, CDR1 is SGHDN and CDR2 is FVKESK. The CDR3 spans 15 residues. Trimming removed 1 base from V and 3 bases from J, with 13 bases in between.

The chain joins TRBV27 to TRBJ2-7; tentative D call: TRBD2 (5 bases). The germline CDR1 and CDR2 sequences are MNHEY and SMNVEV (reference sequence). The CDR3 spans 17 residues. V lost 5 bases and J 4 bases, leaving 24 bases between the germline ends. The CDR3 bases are TGTGCCAGCAGTCCCCTCCGGCGGCTAGCAAGGATATACGAGCAGTACTTC. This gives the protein CASSPLRRLARIYEQYF.

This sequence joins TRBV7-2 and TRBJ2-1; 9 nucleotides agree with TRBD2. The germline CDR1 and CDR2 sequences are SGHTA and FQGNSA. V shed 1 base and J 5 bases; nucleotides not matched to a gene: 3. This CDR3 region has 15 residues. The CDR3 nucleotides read TGTGCCAGCAGCTTAGTGGGACTAGCTAACAATGAGCAGTTCTTC. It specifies CASSLVGLANNEQFF.

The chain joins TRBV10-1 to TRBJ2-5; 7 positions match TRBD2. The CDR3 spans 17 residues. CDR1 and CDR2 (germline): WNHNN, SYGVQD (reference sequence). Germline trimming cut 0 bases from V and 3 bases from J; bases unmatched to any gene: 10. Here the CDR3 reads CASSESSREGPEETQYF. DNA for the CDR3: TGCGCCAGCAGTGAGTCGTCGAGGGAGGGCCCGGAAGAGACCCAGTACTTC.

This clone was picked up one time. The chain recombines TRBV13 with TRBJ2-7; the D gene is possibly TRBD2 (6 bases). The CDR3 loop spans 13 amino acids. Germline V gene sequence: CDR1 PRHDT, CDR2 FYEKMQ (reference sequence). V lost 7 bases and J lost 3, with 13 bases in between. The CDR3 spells CASTYRGNYEQYF. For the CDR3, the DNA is TGTGCCAGCACCTACCGGGGGAACTACGAGCAGTACTTC.

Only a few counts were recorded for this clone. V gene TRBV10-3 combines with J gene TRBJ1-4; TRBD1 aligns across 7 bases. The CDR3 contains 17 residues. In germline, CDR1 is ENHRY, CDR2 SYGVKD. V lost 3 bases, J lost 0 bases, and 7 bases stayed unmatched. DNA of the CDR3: TGTGCCATCAGTGATTCCGGGACAGCAGCAACTAATGAAAAACTGTTTTTT. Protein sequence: CAISDSGTAATNEKLFF.

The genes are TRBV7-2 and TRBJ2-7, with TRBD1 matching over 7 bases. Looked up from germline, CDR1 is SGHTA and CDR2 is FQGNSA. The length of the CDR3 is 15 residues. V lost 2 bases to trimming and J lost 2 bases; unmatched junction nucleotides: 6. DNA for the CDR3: TGTGCCAGCAGCTTATCTGACAGGGTGGCCTACGAGCAGTACTTC. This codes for CASSLSDRVAYEQYF. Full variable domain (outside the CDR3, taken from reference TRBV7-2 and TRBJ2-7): GAGVSQSPSNKVTEKGKDVELRCDPISGHTALYWYRQSLGQGLEFLIYFQGNSAPDKSGLPSDRFSAERTGGSVSTLTIQRTQQEDSAVYLCASSLSDRVAYEQYFGPGTRLTVT.